This is a list of T cell receptor beta chains from one sample in a study of shared clonotypes between healthy human individuals. Sequencing used immunoSEQ multiplex PCR; TCRdb keeps in-frame clones, though not all of them. The data contain some 2.4 million clones, under 95% of them seen just once; the ten biggest clones take up 0.35% to 0.45%. Sequenced: naive CD4+ T cells from PBMCs. The receptors originated from a man between 18 and 35 years old in good health. Some clones in this sample may be carry-over from other donors' samples. CDR3s include the opening cysteine and the closing phenylalanine or tryptophan. Fields, in order: clone size, J gene, D gene, V gene, CDR3 DNA, CDR3 protein. A D gene is named only where the DNA matches it firmly. Size is stated for part of the rows, as once, few or many counts, or as a class when the clone is expanded.

clone_size: NA
j_call: TRBJ2-1
d_call: NA
v_call: TRBV11-1
cdr3_nt: TGTGCCAGCACCAATAGGGACGGGGTCTACAATGAGCAGTTCTTC
cdr3_aa: CASTNRDGVYNEQFF

clone_size: NA
j_call: TRBJ1-2
d_call: NA
v_call: TRBV6-6
cdr3_nt: TGTGCCAGCAGTTTCCTTGGTGGCTACACCTTC
cdr3_aa: CASSFLGGYTF

clone_size: NA
j_call: TRBJ2-2
d_call: TRBD1
v_call: TRBV5-4
cdr3_nt: TGTGCCAGCAGCTTGTCTGGGACAGCTACCACCGGGGAGCTGTTTTTT
cdr3_aa: CASSLSGTATTGELFF

clone_size: NA
j_call: TRBJ1-4
d_call: NA
v_call: TRBV30
cdr3_nt: TGTGCCTGGAGTGTACAGGGAAATGAAAAACTGTTTTTT
cdr3_aa: CAWSVQGNEKLFF

clone_size: NA
j_call: TRBJ2-7
d_call: TRBD1
v_call: TRBV7-7
cdr3_nt: TGTGCCAGCAGCTTAGGGACAGGAACAGATTACGAGCAGTACTTC
cdr3_aa: CASSLGTGTDYEQYF

clone_size: NA
j_call: TRBJ2-5
d_call: TRBD1
v_call: TRBV18
cdr3_nt: TGTGCCAGCTCACCCTTCGCCGGGACAGGGGCGAATTTAGAGTACTTC
cdr3_aa: CASSPFAGTGANLEYF

clone_size: NA
j_call: TRBJ2-1
d_call: NA
v_call: TRBV2
cdr3_nt: TGTGCCAGCAGTGAGGGCAAGCAGTTCTTC
cdr3_aa: CASSEGKQFF

clone_size: NA
j_call: TRBJ2-5
d_call: NA
v_call: TRBV29-1
cdr3_nt: TGCAGCGTCGGACCCACGCTCGGAGAGACCCAGTACTTC
cdr3_aa: CSVGPTLGETQYF

clone_size: NA
j_call: TRBJ2-3
d_call: NA
v_call: TRBV5-1
cdr3_nt: TGCGCCAGCAGCTTGATAGGGAGCACAGATACGCAGTATTTT
cdr3_aa: CASSLIGSTDTQYF

clone_size: NA
j_call: TRBJ2-7
d_call: NA
v_call: TRBV28
cdr3_nt: TGTGCCAGCAGTCTCGACTACGAGCAGTACTTC
cdr3_aa: CASSLDYEQYF

clone_size: NA
j_call: TRBJ2-1
d_call: NA
v_call: TRBV29-1
cdr3_nt: TGCAGCGCCGGACGTGACATTCGAGGCTACAATGAGCAGTTCTTC
cdr3_aa: CSAGRDIRGYNEQFF

clone_size: NA
j_call: TRBJ2-1
d_call: NA
v_call: TRBV5-1
cdr3_nt: TGCGCAAGCGGAGGCGCGAGGCTAGGGGATGAGCAGTTCTTC
cdr3_aa: CASGGARLGDEQFF

clone_size: NA
j_call: TRBJ1-6
d_call: NA
v_call: TRBV10-3
cdr3_nt: TGTGCCGTTCAGGGTGGGAATTCACCCCTCCACTTT
cdr3_aa: CAVQGGNSPLHF

clone_size: NA
j_call: TRBJ2-7
d_call: NA
v_call: TRBV25-1
cdr3_nt: TGTGCCAGCAGTGGTGGATTACAGGTTACGAGGCAGTACTTC
cdr3_aa: CASSGGLQVTRQYF

clone_size: NA
j_call: TRBJ2-1
d_call: TRBD2
v_call: TRBV5-1
cdr3_nt: TGCGCCAGCAGCCAGCGGGAGTCCTCCTACAATGAGCAGTTCTTC
cdr3_aa: CASSQRESSYNEQFF

clone_size: NA
j_call: TRBJ2-1
d_call: NA
v_call: TRBV28
cdr3_nt: TGTGCCAGCACCACGGGACTCAACAATGAGCAGTTCTTC
cdr3_aa: CASTTGLNNEQFF

clone_size: NA
j_call: TRBJ1-2
d_call: TRBD1
v_call: TRBV7-2
cdr3_nt: TGTGCCAGCAGCCCCGGACAGGGCCGAGGCTACACCTTC
cdr3_aa: CASSPGQGRGYTF

clone_size: NA
j_call: TRBJ2-3
d_call: NA
v_call: TRBV18
cdr3_nt: TGTGCCAGCTCCGACGGAGGGTCAGATACGCAGTATTTT
cdr3_aa: CASSDGGSDTQYF

clone_size: NA
j_call: TRBJ2-6
d_call: NA
v_call: TRBV21-1
cdr3_nt: TGTGCCAGCAGCAAACCCCCCCCTCGGGACCTGAAGCCCCAAAGCTCTGGGGCCAACGTCCTGACTTTC
cdr3_aa: CASSKPPPRDLKPQSSGANVLTF

clone_size: NA
j_call: TRBJ2-7
d_call: NA
v_call: TRBV4-3
cdr3_nt: TGCGCCAGCAGCCAAGGACACAGGGTGGACGAGCAGTACTTC
cdr3_aa: CASSQGHRVDEQYF

clone_size: NA
j_call: TRBJ2-7
d_call: TRBD2
v_call: TRBV10-2
cdr3_nt: TGCGCCAGCAGTGAGTCGACCCTCGGACTAGCGGACTACGAGCAGTACTTC
cdr3_aa: CASSESTLGLADYEQYF

clone_size: NA
j_call: TRBJ2-7
d_call: TRBD1
v_call: TRBV5-1
cdr3_nt: TGCGCCAGCAGCTCGGACAGGGCGATAGGCGAGCAGTACTTC
cdr3_aa: CASSSDRAIGEQYF

clone_size: NA
j_call: TRBJ2-5
d_call: NA
v_call: TRBV5-1
cdr3_nt: TGCGCCAGCAGCTTGGGGCAGTTCGGGGGAGAGACCCAGTACTTC
cdr3_aa: CASSLGQFGGETQYF

clone_size: NA
j_call: TRBJ2-1
d_call: TRBD2
v_call: TRBV9
cdr3_nt: TGTGCCAGCAGCGTAGGGGGTAGCGGGAACTCCTACAATGAGCAGTTCTTC
cdr3_aa: CASSVGGSGNSYNEQFF

clone_size: NA
j_call: TRBJ1-2
d_call: NA
v_call: TRBV6-5
cdr3_nt: TGTGCCAGCAGTTTAAACAGGCGAAGCTATGGCTACACCTTC
cdr3_aa: CASSLNRRSYGYTF

clone_size: NA
j_call: TRBJ1-2
d_call: TRBD1
v_call: TRBV5-6
cdr3_nt: TGTGCCAGCCTCAGCTATAGGGGGCTTGGCTACACCTTC
cdr3_aa: CASLSYRGLGYTF

clone_size: NA
j_call: TRBJ1-1
d_call: NA
v_call: TRBV7-9
cdr3_nt: TGTGCCAGCAGCTTCCAGGGTCGGGTAGCTGAAGCTTTCTTT
cdr3_aa: CASSFQGRVAEAFF

clone_size: NA
j_call: TRBJ2-1
d_call: TRBD2
v_call: TRBV4-1
cdr3_nt: TGCGCCAGCTCCCCTGGACTAGCGGATTACAATGAGCAGTTCTTC
cdr3_aa: CASSPGLADYNEQFF

clone_size: NA
j_call: TRBJ2-7
d_call: TRBD2
v_call: TRBV5-5
cdr3_nt: TGTGCCAGCAGCTTGACTAGCGGGAGAGGCGAGCAGTACTTC
cdr3_aa: CASSLTSGRGEQYF

clone_size: once
j_call: TRBJ1-1
d_call: TRBD1
v_call: TRBV6-5
cdr3_nt: TGTGCCAGCAGATCGGACAGGGTGAACACTGAAGCTTTCTTT
cdr3_aa: CASRSDRVNTEAFF

clone_size: NA
j_call: TRBJ2-1
d_call: NA
v_call: TRBV28
cdr3_nt: TGTGCCAGCAGTTTATTTTCCCGAGGGCCACCCTTATACAATGAGCAGTTCTTC
cdr3_aa: CASSLFSRGPPLYNEQFF

clone_size: NA
j_call: TRBJ1-1
d_call: TRBD1
v_call: TRBV28
cdr3_nt: TGTGCCACCGCGACAGGGACGAACACTGAAGCTTTCTTT
cdr3_aa: CATATGTNTEAFF

clone_size: NA
j_call: TRBJ2-7
d_call: TRBD1
v_call: TRBV28
cdr3_nt: TGTGCCAGCAGTTATCAGGGACAGCCCTACGAGCAGTACTTC
cdr3_aa: CASSYQGQPYEQYF

clone_size: NA
j_call: TRBJ2-3
d_call: NA
v_call: TRBV5-1
cdr3_nt: TGCGCCAGCAGCTCGGCAGACCACACAGATACGCAGTATTTT
cdr3_aa: CASSSADHTDTQYF

clone_size: once
j_call: TRBJ2-7
d_call: NA
v_call: TRBV28
cdr3_nt: TGTGCCAGCACCGGGCGGTTATGGGGGAAGCCGGACGAGCAGTACTTC
cdr3_aa: CASTGRLWGKPDEQYF

clone_size: few
j_call: TRBJ1-2
d_call: NA
v_call: TRBV5-4
cdr3_nt: TGTGCCAGCAGCTTTCCCGGGCTCGGGGACACCTTC
cdr3_aa: CASSFPGLGDTF

clone_size: NA
j_call: TRBJ2-3
d_call: NA
v_call: TRBV30
cdr3_nt: TGTGCCTGGAGTGTATCGGGGCGGGATACGCAGTATTTT
cdr3_aa: CAWSVSGRDTQYF

clone_size: NA
j_call: TRBJ2-1
d_call: NA
v_call: TRBV25-1
cdr3_nt: TGTGCCAGCAGTTTTCCTGGGTACAATGAGCAGTTCTTC
cdr3_aa: CASSFPGYNEQFF

clone_size: NA
j_call: TRBJ2-7
d_call: NA
v_call: TRBV2
cdr3_nt: TGTGCCAGCGGTCTGGAGAGTGGGTCCGGCGAGCAGTACTTC
cdr3_aa: CASGLESGSGEQYF

clone_size: NA
j_call: TRBJ2-1
d_call: NA
v_call: TRBV7-3
cdr3_nt: TGTGCCAGCAGCCGATGGGGCGGGATAAGGGAGCAGTTCTTC
cdr3_aa: CASSRWGGIREQFF

clone_size: NA
j_call: TRBJ2-7
d_call: TRBD2
v_call: TRBV2
cdr3_nt: TGTGCCAGCAGAGGACTAGCGGGAGCCTACGAGCAGTACTTC
cdr3_aa: CASRGLAGAYEQYF

clone_size: NA
j_call: TRBJ2-3
d_call: NA
v_call: TRBV29-1
cdr3_nt: TGCAGCGTTGGTCCGCAGGGGACAGATACGCAGTATTTT
cdr3_aa: CSVGPQGTDTQYF

clone_size: NA
j_call: TRBJ2-1
d_call: NA
v_call: TRBV4-1
cdr3_nt: TGCGCCAGCAGCCAAGCAAAGATCGGGAGTAGGCCTAACAATGAGCAGTTCTTC
cdr3_aa: CASSQAKIGSRPNNEQFF